The 22 T cell receptor beta chains presented below share a single source sample, sequenced in a study of Ad26.COV2.S vaccination and SARS-CoV-2 variants. The assay was immunoSEQ multiplex PCR, and TCRdb's table has in-frame clones only and misses some. This table has roughly 350,000 clones, around 86% appearing once. The sample's treatment: some 19 received Ad26.COV2.S at low or high dose, single or two shots; 5 received placebo; per-sample allocation not given. Day 63 following the first vaccine or placebo injection was when the samples were taken. This sample comprised peripheral blood, obtained in a trial of Ad26.COV2.S vaccine versus placebo. All receptors come from a person aged 18-65 years who received the Ad26.COV2.S COVID-19 vaccine or a placebo.

The chain employs TRBV30 and TRBJ2-2, with TRBD1 as a possible D gene (5 bases). Trimming took off 0 bases at V and 0 bases at J, with 14 bases between the two ends. CDR1 is GTSNPN, CDR2 SVGIG, per germline (reference sequence). CDR3 size: 17 residues. CDR3 amino acids: CAWSVLWGATNTGELFF. In DNA form, the CDR3 reads TGTGCCTGGAGTGTGTTGTGGGGCGCAACGAACACCGGGGAGCTGTTTTTT.

The chain is built from TRBV5-8 and TRBJ1-2; 9 nucleotides match TRBD1. The CDR3 is 14 residues long. The germline V gene has CDR1 SGHTS and CDR2 YDEGEE. With V trimmed by 2 bases and J by 6 bases, 5 bases remained unmatched. The CDR3, as DNA: TGTGCCAGCAGCTTAAAAGGGACAGGGCATGGCTACACCTTC. Its translation: CASSLKGTGHGYTF.

In DNA, the CDR3 is TGCGCCAGCAGCCCAACAGGCCACACTGAAGCTTTCTTT. Translation: CASSPTGHTEAFF. The chain links TRBV5-1 to TRBJ1-1; maybe TRBD1 (5 bases). Trimming cost V 4 bases and J 3 bases, with 10 bases left between them. The CDR3 is 13 amino acids. From germline, CDR1 is SGHRS and CDR2 YFSETQ.

This chain uses TRBV4-1 with TRBJ2-5, with a possible D match to TRBD1 (6 bases). V was pared by 1 base and J by 2 bases, with 26 bases between. CDR3 length equals 20 residues. CDR1 is MGHRA and CDR2 is YSYEKL in the germline V gene. This CDR3 reads CASSQGHNRDFFWVQETQYF. In nucleotides, the CDR3 is TGCGCCAGCAGCCAAGGACACAACAGGGATTTCTTTTGGGTTCAAGAGACCCAGTACTTC.

CDR3 bases: TGTGCCACCAGCAGGGCCGGGACAGGGGATGGCTACACCTTC. Its translation is CATSRAGTGDGYTF. This chain connects TRBV15 to TRBJ1-2, with TRBD1 matching 10 bases. V dropped 3 bases and J dropped 6; count of bases not matched to a gene: 4. CDR3 size: 14 residues. The germline V gene has CDR1 LNHNV and CDR2 YYDKDF (reference sequence).

V and J are TRBV21-1 and TRBJ1-5. TRBV21-1 is tagged as a pseudogene. This CDR3 contains 21 residues. The CDR3 DNA sequence: TGTGCCAGCAGCAAAGGGCCCGGAGGAGGGGTTCCCCTCAATAGCAATCAGCCCCAGCATTTT. Its protein product is CASSKGPGGGVPLNSNQPQHF.

J is TRBJ2-5 and V is TRBV5-1, with 7 bases matching TRBD2. J lost 4 bases, V lost 0 bases, and 6 bases had no gene match. Germline lookup yields CDR1 SGHRS and CDR2 YFSETQ. The CDR3 has 15 residues. DNA for the CDR3: TGCGCCAGCAGCTTGGAGCGCGGGGGTATAGAGACCCAGTACTTC. Its protein product is CASSLERGGIETQYF.

The chain recombines TRBV6-5 with TRBJ1-1; D call uncertain. Germline V gene sequence: CDR1 MNHEY, CDR2 SVGAGI. V was clipped by 4 bases and J by 3 bases, with 12 bases between them. The CDR3 is 14 amino acids. CDR3 sequence (DNA): TGTGCCAGCAGTTCATACGGACGGGACACTGAAGCTTTCTTT. Its protein product is CASSSYGRDTEAFF.

The chain uses TRBV27 and TRBJ2-1, with 7 bases matching TRBD1. The CDR3 runs 16 residues. The V segment lost 5 bases and the J segment 4 bases; nucleotides outside the gene matches: 11. Germline lookup yields CDR1 MNHEY and CDR2 SMNVEV (reference sequence). CDR3 DNA sequence: TGTGCCAGCAGTGACACCGGGACAGACCCTTACAATGAGCAGTTCTTC. Amino acids: CASSDTGTDPYNEQFF.

V and J are TRBV18 and TRBJ2-2; perhaps TRBD2 as D (5 bases). Germline assignment: CDR1 KGHSH and CDR2 LQKENI. V lost 2 bases and J lost 2, with 9 bases in between. The CDR3 has 15 residues. CDR3 DNA sequence: TGTGCCAGCTCACCAAACGGGAAAAACACCGGGGAGCTGTTTTTT. This gives the protein CASSPNGKNTGELFF.

The chain combines TRBV6-2 or TRBV6-3 with TRBJ2-1; D perhaps matches TRBD2 (6 bases). This CDR3 contains 14 residues. V lost 2 bases and J lost 2, with 7 bases in between. The V gene's germline CDR1 is MNHEY and CDR2 SVGEGT. The CDR3 DNA reads as TGTGCCAGCAGTTACACGGGGGCCTACAATGAGCAGTTCTTC. This sequence encodes CASSYTGAYNEQFF.

The genes are TRBV18 and TRBJ2-7; TRBD1 agrees at 8 bases. V lost 3 bases to trimming and J lost 2 bases; unmatched junction nucleotides: 9. This CDR3 comprises 16 residues. Germline CDR1 KGHSH, CDR2 LQKENI. CDR3 in amino acids: CASSPTGVDDPYEQYF. DNA of the CDR3: TGTGCCAGCTCACCGACAGGGGTAGACGATCCCTACGAGCAGTACTTC.

This chain links TRBV7-9 with TRBJ2-7; no definite D call. V was shortened by 5 bases and J by 4 bases, with 12 bases between the two germline ends. Germline V lookup: CDR1 SEHNR, CDR2 FQNEAQ (reference sequence). The CDR3 consists of 13 residues. CDR3 nucleotides: TGTGCCAGCAGCCCTAGGGTGTCTTACGAGCAGTACTTC. As protein: CASSPRVSYEQYF.

This sequence joins TRBV6-5 and TRBJ2-4, with 7 bases matching TRBD1. The CDR3 contains 12 residues. V gave up 0 bases and J gave up 14 bases; unmatched junction bases: 4. The V gene's germline CDR1 is MNHEY and CDR2 SVGAGI. The CDR3 loop reads CASSYSGQSEYF. The CDR3 bases are TGTGCCAGCAGTTACTCGGGACAGTCTGAGTACTTC.

The rearrangement joins TRBV12-3 or TRBV12-4 to TRBJ2-7, with TRBD2 identical over 7 bases. Trimming at V came to 3 bases and at J to 4 bases, leaving 3 bases not matched to a gene. The length of the CDR3 is 13 residues. CDR3 region: CASSFPGRYEQYF. The CDR3 DNA follows: TGTGCCAGCAGTTTTCCCGGGAGGTACGAGCAGTACTTC.

CDR3 nucleotides: TGTGCCTACGGGCCTTATGGCTACACCTTC. It encodes CAYGPYGYTF. V gene TRBV30 combines with J gene TRBJ1-2, with D unresolved. Germline V CDR1 and CDR2: GTSNPN, SVGIG (reference sequence). There are 10 residues in the CDR3. Trimming removed 7 bases at V and 5 bases at J, with 8 bases between.

V is TRBV6-4 and J is TRBJ1-1; D call uncertain. Trimming took off 5 bases at V and 3 bases at J, with 10 bases between the two ends. Per germline, CDR1 MRHNA and CDR2 SNTAGT. The CDR3 is 13 amino acids. This CDR3 is CASSSEGHTEAFF. In nucleotides, the CDR3 is TGTGCCAGCAGTTCGGAGGGTCACACTGAAGCTTTCTTT.

CDR3 nucleotides: TGTGCCAGCAGCCCAGGTGTGCAGGAGCAGTACTTC. It yields the protein CASSPGVQEQYF. The chain links TRBV4-2 to TRBJ2-7; D gene uncertain. The CDR3 length is 12 residues. Germline V CDR1 and CDR2: LGHNA, YNFKEQ. V lost 4 bases to trimming and J lost 7 bases, with 11 bases between them.

This rearrangement joins TRBV5-4 to TRBJ1-6; 8 bases line up with TRBD1. The CDR3 runs to 15 residues. V was clipped by 4 bases and J by 10 bases; unmatched bases: 10. Germline V gene data show CDR1 as SGHNT and CDR2 as YYREEE (reference sequence). The CDR3 DNA is TGTGCCAGCAGCAGAATGACAGGGGCTCAGTCACCCCTCCACTTT. Amino acids: CASSRMTGAQSPLHF. The full variable domain, its missing parts supplied by reference TRBV5-4 and TRBJ1-6, is ETGVTQSPTHLIKTRGQQVTLRCSSQSGHNTVSWYQQALGQGPQFIFQYYREEENGRGNFPPRFSGLQFPNYSSELNVNALELDDSALYLCASSRMTGAQSPLHFGNGTRLTVT.

The chain carries TRBV7-9 and TRBJ1-2; D is perhaps TRBD1 (6 bases). The CDR3 is 13 amino acids. The V gene lost 3 bases and the J gene lost 7 bases, with 12 bases spanning the gap. From germline, CDR1 is SEHNR and CDR2 FQNEAQ (reference sequence). The CDR3 DNA sequence: TGTGCCAGCAGCTTTAACAGGGAGAGTGGCTACACCTTC. Residues: CASSFNRESGYTF.

This chain uses TRBV7-2 with TRBJ1-4; possibly TRBD1 for D (5 bases). CDR3 length: 15 amino acids. Germline V CDR1 and CDR2: SGHTA, FQGNSA. The V end lost 5 bases, the J end lost 8 bases, and 18 bases lay between the germline ends. The CDR3 DNA reads as TGTGCCAGCAGCCCGCCCGGGGCCCAGGCCGAAAAACTGTTTTTT. This encodes CASSPPGAQAEKLFF.

The chain has TRBV5-1 and TRBJ1-3; the D gene is possibly TRBD1 (5 bases). V shed 1 base and J shed 3 bases, with 8 bases lying between them. Germline lookup yields CDR1 SGHRS and CDR2 YFSETQ. CDR3 length: 14 residues. The CDR3 sequence is CASSLTGFGNTIYF. The CDR3, as DNA: TGCGCCAGCAGCTTGACAGGTTTTGGAAACACCATATATTTT.